This T cell receptor (beta chain) was profiled in a study of CD4+ T cells in melanoma. Regarding the study as a whole: In melanoma, neoantigen-specific CD4+ T cells reportedly differed in differentiation state. CD8+ T cell, macrophage and B cell function reportedly correlated with neoantigen-specific CD4+ T cells.

Profiled with immunoSEQ multiplex PCR; TCRdb holds only in-frame clones, not every one. The data contain 9,500 to 11,000 clones, over 60% of them singletons. Regarding this clone: Its antigen is not identified.

The TCR comes from a human donor with melanoma. Source material: cells from a culture (not recorded whether cultured in vitro).

CDR3 coding DNA: TGCGCCAGCAGCTTGGCTACTTACCGGGACAGGGACTACGAGCAGTACTTC. Translating gives CASSLATYRDRDYEQYF. V gene TRBV5-1 combines with J gene TRBJ2-7, with 9 positions matching TRBD1. V gave up 0 bases and J gave up 3 bases; unmatched junction bases: 10. CDR1 is SGHRS, CDR2 YFSETQ, per germline. The CDR3 runs to 17 residues.